This passage covers 10 T cell receptor beta chains from one sample sequenced in a study of PD-1 blockade in classical Hodgkin lymphoma. Brentuximab vedotin exposure varied among the patients, all of whom had relapsed after autologous stem cell transplantation. The method was immunoSEQ multiplex PCR; TCRdb's version includes in-frame clones alone and lacks a portion of them. Altogether 75,000 to 100,000 clones are present, roughly 83% being singletons, with the ten largest covering 9.5% to 15%. The sequences come from peripheral blood mononuclear cells (PBMCs), collected at baseline. These TCRs come from a human donor with classical Hodgkin lymphoma.

The chain uses TRBV5-6 and TRBJ1-2; TRBD1 agrees at 8 bases. Germline V gives CDR1 SGHDT, CDR2 YYEEEE. After removal of 0 bases from V and 8 bases from J, the junction contained 6 bases not matched to a gene. The CDR3 length is 14 residues. The CDR3 region is CASSLGRGQAGYTF. The CDR3 DNA reads TGTGCCAGCAGCTTGGGCAGGGGGCAGGCGGGCTACACCTTC. Using reference TRBV5-6 and TRBJ1-2 for the parts outside the CDR3, the full variable domain is DAGVTQSPTHLIKTRGQQVTLRCSPKSGHDTVSWYQQALGQGPQFIFQYYEEEERQRGNFPDRFSGHQFPNYSSELNVNALLLGDSALYLCASSLGRGQAGYTFGSGTRLTVV.

The chain couples TRBV7-9 to TRBJ1-1; no reliable D call. V lost 5 bases, J lost 0 bases, and 7 bases lay in between. The V gene's germline CDR1 is SEHNR and CDR2 FQNEAQ (reference sequence). CDR3 length: 13 residues. The CDR3 reads CASSRGLNTEAFF. CDR3 DNA sequence: TGTGCCAGCAGCCGTGGACTGAACACTGAAGCTTTCTTT.

The J gene is TRBJ2-7, the V gene TRBV11-2; possibly TRBD1 for D (6 bases). Germline CDR1 is SGHAT and CDR2 is FQNNGV. CDR3 size: 18 residues. V lost 0 bases to trimming and J lost 6 bases, with 24 bases between them. This chain's CDR3 is CASSLERGFSPLGREQYF. CDR3 DNA: TGTGCCAGCAGCTTAGAGAGGGGGTTCTCCCCTTTAGGGCGCGAGCAGTACTTC.

This chain connects TRBV30 to TRBJ2-7; D is undetermined. V gave up 4 bases and J gave up 6 bases, with 16 bases separating them. The CDR3 covers 13 residues. The germline V gene encodes CDR1 GTSNPN and CDR2 SVGIG (reference sequence). The CDR3 nucleotides read TGTGCCTGGAATAGTAGCCCCCTCGGCGAGCAGTACTTC. Amino acids: CAWNSSPLGEQYF.

This clone was seen a few times. J is TRBJ1-1 and V is TRBV7-2; 7 nucleotides match TRBD1. The CDR3 runs to 15 residues. After removal of 2 bases from V and 0 bases from J, the junction contained 3 bases not matched to a gene. Germline V CDR1 and CDR2: SGHTA, FQGNSA. CDR3 protein: CASSLFGTVNTEAFF. The CDR3 coding sequence is TGTGCCAGCAGCTTATTTGGGACAGTGAACACTGAAGCTTTCTTT. The variable domain in full, with the rest retrieved from reference TRBV7-2 and TRBJ1-1, is GAGVSQSPSNKVTEKGKDVELRCDPISGHTALYWYRQSLGQGLEFLIYFQGNSAPDKSGLPSDRFSAERTGGSVSTLTIQRTQQEDSAVYLCASSLFGTVNTEAFFGQGTRLTVV.

The rearrangement uses TRBV28 and TRBJ1-2; no clear D. Germline V gene sequence: CDR1 MDHEN, CDR2 SYDVKM. V lost 5 bases to trimming and J lost 2 bases, with 6 bases between them. This CDR3 is 12 amino acids long. CDR3 sequence: CASSGPNYGYTF. The CDR3 region has the DNA TGTGCCAGCAGTGGCCCGAACTATGGCTACACCTTC.

The chain has TRBV5-4 and TRBJ2-7, with D perhaps being TRBD1 or TRBD2 (5 bases each). V dropped 5 bases and J dropped 4 bases, with 13 bases sitting between them. Germline CDR1 reads SGHNT; CDR2 reads YYREEE (reference sequence). CDR3 length equals 13 residues. This chain's CDR3 is CASSPGREYEQYF. The CDR3 bases are TGTGCCAGCAGTCCGGGACGGGAATACGAGCAGTACTTC. Full variable domain (remainder filled in from reference TRBV5-4 and TRBJ2-7): ETGVTQSPTHLIKTRGQQVTLRCSSQSGHNTVSWYQQALGQGPQFIFQYYREEENGRGNFPPRFSGLQFPNYSSELNVNALELDDSALYLCASSPGREYEQYFGPGTRLTVT.

The chain uses TRBV7-2 and TRBJ2-1, with TRBD2 matching over 7 bases. V dropped 5 bases and J dropped 10; count of bases not matched to a gene: 5. The CDR3 loop spans 12 amino acids. CDR1 SGHTA and CDR2 FQGNSA come from the germline V gene. In DNA form, the CDR3 reads TGTGCCAGCAGCACACTAGCGCTGGAGCAGTTCTTC. Translated: CASSTLALEQFF. Combining the CDR3 with reference TRBV7-2 and TRBJ2-1 gives the whole variable domain GAGVSQSPSNKVTEKGKDVELRCDPISGHTALYWYRQSLGQGLEFLIYFQGNSAPDKSGLPSDRFSAERTGGSVSTLTIQRTQQEDSAVYLCASSTLALEQFFGPGTRLTVL.

The chain recombines TRBV5-1 with TRBJ2-3; D is unclear. Trimming removed 4 bases from V and 2 bases from J, with 17 bases in between. The CDR3 sequence is 16 residues long. Germline-derived CDR1 and CDR2 are SGHRS and YFSETQ. The DNA of the CDR3 is TGCGCCAGCAGCCCGACCTCCCAAATAAACACAGATACGCAGTATTTT. It encodes CASSPTSQINTDTQYF.

This clone was counted between two and nine times. V and J are TRBV5-6 and TRBJ2-7; D possibly corresponds to TRBD1 (6 bases). The CDR3 spans 15 residues. V lost 3 bases to trimming and J lost 3 bases, with 16 bases between them. Per germline, CDR1 SGHDT and CDR2 YYEEEE. The CDR3: CASSSEVGQFYEQYF. CDR3 bases: TGTGCCAGCAGCTCTGAGGTGGGACAATTCTACGAGCAGTACTTC.